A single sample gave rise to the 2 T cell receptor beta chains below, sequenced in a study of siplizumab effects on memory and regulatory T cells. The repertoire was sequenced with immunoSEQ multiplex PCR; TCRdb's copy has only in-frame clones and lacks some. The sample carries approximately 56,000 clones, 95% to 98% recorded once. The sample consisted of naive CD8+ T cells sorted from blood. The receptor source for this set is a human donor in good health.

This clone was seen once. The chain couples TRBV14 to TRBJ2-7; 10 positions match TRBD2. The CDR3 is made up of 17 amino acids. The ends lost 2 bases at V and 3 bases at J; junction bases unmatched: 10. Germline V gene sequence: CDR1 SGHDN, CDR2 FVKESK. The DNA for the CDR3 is TGTGCCAGCAGCCAAACCCTCTCACTAGCGGGAATCTACGAGCAGTACTTC. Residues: CASSQTLSLAGIYEQYF. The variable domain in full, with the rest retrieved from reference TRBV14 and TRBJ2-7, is EAGVTQFPSHSVIEKGQTVTLRCDPISGHDNLYWYRRVMGKEIKFLLHFVKESKQDESGMPNNRFLAERTGGTYSTLKVQPAELEDSGVYFCASSQTLSLAGIYEQYFGPGTRLTVT.

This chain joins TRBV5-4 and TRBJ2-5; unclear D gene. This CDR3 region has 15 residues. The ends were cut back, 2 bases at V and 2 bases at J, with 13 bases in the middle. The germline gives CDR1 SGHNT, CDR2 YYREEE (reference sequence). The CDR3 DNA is TGTGCCAGCAGCTTTACGGCAGCAGCTCAAGAGACCCAGTACTTC. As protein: CASSFTAAAQETQYF.